The 7 T cell receptor beta chains listed next were all sequenced from one sample in a study of shared clonotypes between healthy human individuals. Profiling relied on immunoSEQ multiplex PCR, and the TCRdb table lists in-frame clones only, not all of them. The data show fewer than 400,000 clones, 74% seen once. The sequenced sample consisted of memory CD4+ T cells sorted from blood. The subset here: CD45RA-negative fraction. Source of these receptors: a man aged 25 to 40 in good health.

The chain carries TRBV14 and TRBJ2-2; D gene unclear. From germline, CDR1 is SGHDN and CDR2 FVKESK. V was trimmed by 6 bases and J by 4 bases, leaving 9 bases between them. CDR3 length: 13 residues. CDR3 loop: CASRPISTGELFF. CDR3 sequence (DNA): TGTGCCAGCAGGCCAATCTCCACCGGGGAGCTGTTTTTT.

This chain uses TRBV10-2 with TRBJ2-6; tentative D call: TRBD2 (5 bases). The CDR3 contains 16 residues. V shed 5 bases and J shed 5 bases, with 16 bases lying between them. In germline, CDR1 is WSHSY, CDR2 SAAADI. CDR3 coding DNA: TGCGCCAGCAGTACGTTATGCACTAGTCGGGCCAACGTCCTGACTTTC. This sequence encodes CASSTLCTSRANVLTF.

This chain connects TRBV10-1 to TRBJ1-1; D call uncertain. The germline V and J ends were trimmed by 2 bases and 1 base, with 11 bases remaining between them. Germline CDR1 reads WNHNN; CDR2 reads SYGVQD (reference sequence). The CDR3 totals 15 residues. CDR3 DNA: TGCGCCAGCAGTGAGCACCCCCTACGGAACACTGAAGCTTTCTTT. Translated: CASSEHPLRNTEAFF.

This clone was detected only a few times. The chain carries TRBV4-3 and TRBJ2-2; D gene unclear. Germline CDR1 is LGHNA and CDR2 is YSLEER. CDR3 length: 15 residues. V lost 0 bases and J lost 4, with 9 bases in between. CDR3 region: CASSQEAAGTGELFF. In nucleotides, the CDR3 is TGCGCCAGCAGCCAAGAAGCCGCTGGCACCGGGGAGCTGTTTTTT.

The chain joins TRBV5-1 to TRBJ1-4, with D tentatively TRBD1 (6 bases). V lost 4 bases to trimming and J lost 3 bases, with 13 bases between them. CDR3 size: 15 residues. CDR1 SGHRS and CDR2 YFSETQ come from the germline V gene. In DNA form, the CDR3 reads TGCGCCAGCAGCAATCCACAGGGCCCTAATGAAAAACTGTTTTTT. Translated: CASSNPQGPNEKLFF.

The V call is TRBV28, the J call TRBJ2-7; 8 bases line up with TRBD2. The CDR3 is 13 residues long. The germline CDR1 and CDR2 sequences are MDHEN and SYDVKM. Trimming removed 4 bases from V and 6 bases from J; junction bases left unmatched: 5. The CDR3 DNA reads as TGTGCCAGCAGTTCGGGACTAGTGGGCGAGCAGTACTTC. This encodes CASSSGLVGEQYF.

This rearrangement joins TRBV10-3 to TRBJ2-3; D unresolved. Germline assignment: CDR1 ENHRY and CDR2 SYGVKD. V shed 2 bases and J shed 0 bases, with 3 bases lying between them. The CDR3 totals 13 residues. The CDR3 DNA follows: TGTGCCATCAGTGAGCCTAGCACAGATACGCAGTATTTT. It yields the protein CAISEPSTDTQYF.